The source of this TCR beta chain is a study of OX40 agonist ivuxolimab in advanced cancers. Clones were sequenced by immunoSEQ multiplex PCR, and TCRdb holds only the in-frame ones, with some missing. The data hold some 11,000 clones, with roughly 74% observed a single time. V was cut by 7 bases and J by 0 bases, with 13 bases left in between. The CDR3 loop spans 14 amino acids. Germline values: CDR1 MNHEY, CDR2 SMNVEV (reference sequence). The chain has TRBV27 and TRBJ2-7; D is unclear. The sample was CD4+ or CD8+ T cells sorted from blood, taken in a trial of the OX40 agonist ivuxolimab. The TCR was taken from an adult with an advanced solid tumor such as melanoma, head and neck, liver or kidney cancer. The CDR3 DNA reads TGTGCCAGCACGTCTAGAGCCGTCTCCTACGAGCAGTACTTC. It encodes CASTSRAVSYEQYF.